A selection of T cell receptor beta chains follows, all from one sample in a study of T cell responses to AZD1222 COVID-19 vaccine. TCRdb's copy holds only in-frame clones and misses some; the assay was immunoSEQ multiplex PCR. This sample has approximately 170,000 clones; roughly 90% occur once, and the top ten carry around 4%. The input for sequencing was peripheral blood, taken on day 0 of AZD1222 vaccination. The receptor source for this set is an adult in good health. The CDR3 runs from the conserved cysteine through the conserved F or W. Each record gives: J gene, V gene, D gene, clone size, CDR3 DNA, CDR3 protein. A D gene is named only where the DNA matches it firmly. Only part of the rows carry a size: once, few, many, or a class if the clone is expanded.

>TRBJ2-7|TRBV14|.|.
TGTGCCAGCAGCCGGATAGGGACCTCATACGAGCAGTACTTC
CASSRIGTSYEQYF
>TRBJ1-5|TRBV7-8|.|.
TGTGCCAGCAGCCCGGCGACACCCTATAGCAATCAGCCCCAGCATTTT
CASSPATPYSNQPQHF
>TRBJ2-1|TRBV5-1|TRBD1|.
TGCGCCAGCAGCACGCCACTAGGGGGCGAGCAGTTCTTC
CASSTPLGGEQFF
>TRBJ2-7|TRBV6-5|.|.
TGTGCCAGCAGTAGGGTTAGCTCCTACGAGCAGTACTTC
CASSRVSSYEQYF
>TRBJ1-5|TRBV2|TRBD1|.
TGTGCCAGCAGTGAGACAGGGTTTAGTGAGCCCCAGCATTTT
CASSETGFSEPQHF
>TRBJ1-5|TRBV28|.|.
TGTGCCAGCAGTTTAATCGATGATTTGAGCAATCAGCCCCAGCATTTT
CASSLIDDLSNQPQHF
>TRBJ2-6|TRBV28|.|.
TGTGCCAGCAGTCCTACCCTTGGGACCAGCTCTGGGGCCAACGTCCTGACTTTC
CASSPTLGTSSGANVLTF
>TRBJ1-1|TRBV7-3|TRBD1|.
TGTGCCAGCAGCTTGACAGGGTTTGAGACTGAAGCTTTCTTT
CASSLTGFETEAFF
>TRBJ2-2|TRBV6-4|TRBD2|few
TGTGCCAGCAGCCCGGGACTAGCGGACACCGGGGAGCTGTTTTTT
CASSPGLADTGELFF
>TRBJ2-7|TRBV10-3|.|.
TGTGCCATCAGTGACCCCCCCCGGGGGAACTACGAGCAGTACTTC
CAISDPPRGNYEQYF
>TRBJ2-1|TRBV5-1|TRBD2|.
TGCGCCAGCATCCCAGCGGGAGGGCTCTACAATGAGCAGTTCTTC
CASIPAGGLYNEQFF
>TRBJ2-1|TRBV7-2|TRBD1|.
TGTGCCAGCAGCCAAAACGGACAGGGAGTTTACAATGAGCAGTTCTTC
CASSQNGQGVYNEQFF
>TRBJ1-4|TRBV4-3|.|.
TGCGCCAGCAGCCAAGATATGAGGGACGGCGAAAAACTGTTTTTT
CASSQDMRDGEKLFF
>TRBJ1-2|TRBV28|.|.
TGTGCCAGCAGTCCCATGCCCGGGGGCAGGGAAAGAGATGGCTACACCTTC
CASSPMPGGRERDGYTF
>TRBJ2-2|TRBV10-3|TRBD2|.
TGTGCCATCGGGACGGCTAGCGGGAGCCCCGGGGAGCTGTTTTTT
CAIGTASGSPGELFF
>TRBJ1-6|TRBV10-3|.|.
TGTGCCATCAGTTTTGACAAGAGCTCCTATAATTCACCCCTCCACTTT
CAISFDKSSYNSPLHF
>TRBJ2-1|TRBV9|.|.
TGTGCCAGCAGCGAGAAGACCCACAATGAGCAGTTCTTC
CASSEKTHNEQFF
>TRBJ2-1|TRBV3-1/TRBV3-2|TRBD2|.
TGTGCCAGCAGCCAACGGACTAGCGGGATGGTTGAGCAGTTCTTC
CASSQRTSGMVEQFF
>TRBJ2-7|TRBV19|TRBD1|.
TGTGCCAGTAGTATCAGGGACAGAACCACCTACGAGCAGTACTTC
CASSIRDRTTYEQYF
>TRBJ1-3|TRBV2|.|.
TGTGCCAGCAGTGAAGGTAGTAGGAACACCATATATTTT
CASSEGSRNTIYF
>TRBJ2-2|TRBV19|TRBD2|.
TGTGCCAGTAGTATGTGGGTAGCGGGATCCGGGGAGCTGTTTTTT
CASSMWVAGSGELFF
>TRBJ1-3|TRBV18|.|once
TGTGCCAGCTCACCAACCCTTCCGGGGCAGCTATCTGGAAACACCATATATTTT
CASSPTLPGQLSGNTIYF
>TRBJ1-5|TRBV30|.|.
TGTGCCTGGAGTGTAGAGGAGAATCAGCCCCAGCATTTT
CAWSVEENQPQHF